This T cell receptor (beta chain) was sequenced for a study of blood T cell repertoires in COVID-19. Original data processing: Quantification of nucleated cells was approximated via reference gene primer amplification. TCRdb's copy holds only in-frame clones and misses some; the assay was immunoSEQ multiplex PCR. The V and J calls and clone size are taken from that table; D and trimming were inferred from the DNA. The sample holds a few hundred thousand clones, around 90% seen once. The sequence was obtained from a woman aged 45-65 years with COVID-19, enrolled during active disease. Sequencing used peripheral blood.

This chain's CDR3 is CASSLTGEKLAGVTDTQYF. CDR3 coding DNA: TGCGCCAGCAGCTTAACAGGGGAAAAACTAGCGGGAGTAACAGATACGCAGTATTTT. The chain joins TRBV5-1 to TRBJ2-3, with 11 bases identical to TRBD2. Germline V gene sequence: CDR1 SGHRS, CDR2 YFSETQ. Trimming cost V 2 bases and J 3 bases; bases outside gene matches: 14. The CDR3 is 19 amino acids.